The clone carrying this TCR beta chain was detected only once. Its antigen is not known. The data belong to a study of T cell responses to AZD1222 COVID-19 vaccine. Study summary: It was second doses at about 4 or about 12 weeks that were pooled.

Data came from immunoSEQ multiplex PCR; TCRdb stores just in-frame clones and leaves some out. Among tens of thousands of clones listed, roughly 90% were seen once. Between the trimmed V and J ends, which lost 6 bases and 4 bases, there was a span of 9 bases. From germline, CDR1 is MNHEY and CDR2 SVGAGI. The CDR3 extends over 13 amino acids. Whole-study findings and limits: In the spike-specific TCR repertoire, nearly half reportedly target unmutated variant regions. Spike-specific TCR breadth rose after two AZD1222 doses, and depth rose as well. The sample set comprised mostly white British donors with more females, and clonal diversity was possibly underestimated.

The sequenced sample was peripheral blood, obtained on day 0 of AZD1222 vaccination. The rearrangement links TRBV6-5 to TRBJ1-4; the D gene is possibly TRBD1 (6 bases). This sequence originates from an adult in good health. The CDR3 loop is CASRKGDNEKLFF. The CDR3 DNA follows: TGTGCCAGCAGGAAGGGGGATAATGAAAAACTGTTTTTT.